This T cell receptor beta chain was obtained from a study of cytomegalovirus exposure and HLA in healthy donors. CDR1 and CDR2 from the germline V gene are MGHDK and SYGVNS. The CDR3 has 16 amino acids. Trimming took off 4 bases at V and 0 bases at J, with 13 bases between the two ends. The sample holds one count of this clone. It was with 60 Vbeta and 13 Jbeta primers that the PCR ran. The repertoire was sequenced with immunoSEQ multiplex PCR; TCRdb's copy has only in-frame clones and lacks some. This table has about 150,000 clones, approximately 83% appearing once. The chain joins TRBV25-1 to TRBJ2-1; D is possibly TRBD1 (5 bases). The source material was PBMCs. The TCR was taken from a male donor in good health and CMV-seronegative. CDR3 protein: CASSATTGSSYNEQFF. The DNA for the CDR3 is TGTGCCAGCAGTGCAACAACAGGTAGCTCCTACAATGAGCAGTTCTTC.